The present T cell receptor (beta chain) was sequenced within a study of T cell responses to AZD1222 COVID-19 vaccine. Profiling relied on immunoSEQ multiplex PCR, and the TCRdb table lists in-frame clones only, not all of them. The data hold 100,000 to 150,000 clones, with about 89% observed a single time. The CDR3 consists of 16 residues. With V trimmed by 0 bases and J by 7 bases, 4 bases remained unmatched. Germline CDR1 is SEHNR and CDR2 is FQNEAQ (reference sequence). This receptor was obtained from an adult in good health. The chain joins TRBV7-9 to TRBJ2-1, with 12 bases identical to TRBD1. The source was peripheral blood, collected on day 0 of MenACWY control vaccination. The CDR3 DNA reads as TGTGCCAGCAGCTTAGCGCTGGGACAGGGGGCGAATGAGCAGTTCTTC. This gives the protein CASSLALGQGANEQFF.